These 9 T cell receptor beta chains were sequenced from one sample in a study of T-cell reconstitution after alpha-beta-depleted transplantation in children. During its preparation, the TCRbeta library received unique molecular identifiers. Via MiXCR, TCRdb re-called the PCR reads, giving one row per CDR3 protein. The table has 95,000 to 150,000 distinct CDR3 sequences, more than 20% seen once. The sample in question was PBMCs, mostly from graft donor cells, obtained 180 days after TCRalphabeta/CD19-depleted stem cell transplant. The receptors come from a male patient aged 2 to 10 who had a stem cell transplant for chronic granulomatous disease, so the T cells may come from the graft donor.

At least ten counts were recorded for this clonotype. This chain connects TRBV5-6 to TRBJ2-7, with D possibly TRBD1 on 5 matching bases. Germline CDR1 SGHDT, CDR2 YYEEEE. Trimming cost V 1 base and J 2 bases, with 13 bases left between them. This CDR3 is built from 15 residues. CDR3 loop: CASSLKGRQAYEQYF. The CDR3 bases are TGTGCCAGCAGCTTGAAGGGGCGGCAGGCCTACGAGCAGTACTTC. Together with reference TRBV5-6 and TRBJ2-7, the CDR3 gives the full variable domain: DAGVTQSPTHLIKTRGQQVTLRCSPKSGHDTVSWYQQALGQGPQFIFQYYEEEERQRGNFPDRFSGHQFPNYSSELNVNALLLGDSALYLCASSLKGRQAYEQYFGPGTRLTVT.

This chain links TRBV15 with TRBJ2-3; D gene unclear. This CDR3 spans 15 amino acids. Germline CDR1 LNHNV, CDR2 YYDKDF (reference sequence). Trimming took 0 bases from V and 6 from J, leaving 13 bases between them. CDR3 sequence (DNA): TGTGCCACCAGCAGAGATGACCGGCTGTCTGATACGCAGTATTTT. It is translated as CATSRDDRLSDTQYF. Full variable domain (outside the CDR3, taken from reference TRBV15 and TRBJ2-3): DAMVIQNPRYQVTQFGKPVTLSCSQTLNHNVMYWYQQKSSQAPKLLFHYYDKDFNNEADTPDNFQSRRPNTSFCFLDIRSPGLGDTAMYLCATSRDDRLSDTQYFGPGTRLTVL.

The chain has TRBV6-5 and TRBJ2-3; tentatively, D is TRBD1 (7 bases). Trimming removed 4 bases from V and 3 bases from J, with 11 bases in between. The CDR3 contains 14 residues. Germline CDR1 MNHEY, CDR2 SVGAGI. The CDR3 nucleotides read TGTGCCAGCAGTTCTTCAGGGGGGACAGATACGCAGTATTTT. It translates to CASSSSGGTDTQYF.

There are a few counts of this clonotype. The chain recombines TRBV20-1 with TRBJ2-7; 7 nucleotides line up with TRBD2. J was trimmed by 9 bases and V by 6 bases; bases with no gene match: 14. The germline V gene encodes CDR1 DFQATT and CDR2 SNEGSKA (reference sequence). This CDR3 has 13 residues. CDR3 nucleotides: TGCAGTGCGGAACCGGGACTAAAGTCAGGGCAGTACTTC. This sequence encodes CSAEPGLKSGQYF.

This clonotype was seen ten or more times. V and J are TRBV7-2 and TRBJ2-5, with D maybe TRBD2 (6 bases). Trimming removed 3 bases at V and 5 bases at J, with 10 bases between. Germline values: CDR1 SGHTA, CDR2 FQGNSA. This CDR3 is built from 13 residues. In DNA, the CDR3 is TGTGCCAGCAGCTTCTCTCGGGGGGAGACCCAGTACTTC. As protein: CASSFSRGETQYF.

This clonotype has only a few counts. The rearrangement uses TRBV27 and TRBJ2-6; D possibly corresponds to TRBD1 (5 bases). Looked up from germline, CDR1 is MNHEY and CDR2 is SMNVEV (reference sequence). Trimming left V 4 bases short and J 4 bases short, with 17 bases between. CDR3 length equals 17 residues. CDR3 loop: CASSSRAREAGANVLTF. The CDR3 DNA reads TGTGCCAGCAGTTCCCGTGCCAGGGAAGCGGGGGCCAACGTCCTGACTTTC.

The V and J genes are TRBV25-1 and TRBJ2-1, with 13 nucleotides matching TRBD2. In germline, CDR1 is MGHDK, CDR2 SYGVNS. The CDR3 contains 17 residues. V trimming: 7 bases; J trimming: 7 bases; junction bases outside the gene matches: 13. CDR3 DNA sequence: TGTGCCAGCACGCCGGGGAAGACTAGCGGGGGGTCGAATGAGCAGTTCTTC. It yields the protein CASTPGKTSGGSNEQFF.

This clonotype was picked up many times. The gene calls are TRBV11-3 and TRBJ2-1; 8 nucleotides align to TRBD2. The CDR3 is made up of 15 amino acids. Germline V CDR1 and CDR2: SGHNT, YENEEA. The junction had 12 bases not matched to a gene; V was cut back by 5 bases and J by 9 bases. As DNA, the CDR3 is TGTGCCAGCAGCCCAGGACTAGCAGGGGTAGGTGAGCAGTTCTTC. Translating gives CASSPGLAGVGEQFF.

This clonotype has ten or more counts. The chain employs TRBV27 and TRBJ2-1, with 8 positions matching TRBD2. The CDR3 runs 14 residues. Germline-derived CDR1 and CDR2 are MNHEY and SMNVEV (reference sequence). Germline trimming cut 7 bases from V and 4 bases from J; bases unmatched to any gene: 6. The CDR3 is CASIPAGVYNEQFF. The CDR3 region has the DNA TGTGCCAGCATCCCAGCGGGAGTATACAATGAGCAGTTCTTC.